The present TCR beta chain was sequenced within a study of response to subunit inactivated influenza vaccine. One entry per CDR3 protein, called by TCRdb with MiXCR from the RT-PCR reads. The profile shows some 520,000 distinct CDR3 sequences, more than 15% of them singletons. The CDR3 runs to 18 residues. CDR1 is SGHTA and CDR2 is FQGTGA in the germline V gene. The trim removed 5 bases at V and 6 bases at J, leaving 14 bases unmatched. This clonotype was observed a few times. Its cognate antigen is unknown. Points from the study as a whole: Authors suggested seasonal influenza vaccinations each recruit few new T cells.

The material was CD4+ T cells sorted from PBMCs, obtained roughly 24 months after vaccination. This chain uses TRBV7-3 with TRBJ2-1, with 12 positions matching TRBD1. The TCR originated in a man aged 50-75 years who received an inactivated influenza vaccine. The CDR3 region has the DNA TGTGCCAGCAGCAGGGACAGGGGGCAGGTAGCGGGAAGCAATGAGCAGTTCTTC. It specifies CASSRDRGQVAGSNEQFF. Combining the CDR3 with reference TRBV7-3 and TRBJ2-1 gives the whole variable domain GAGVSQTPSNKVTEKGKYVELRCDPISGHTALYWYRQSLGQGPEFLIYFQGTGAADDSGLPNDRFFAVRPEGSVSTLKIQRTERGDSAVYLCASSRDRGQVAGSNEQFFGPGTRLTVL.